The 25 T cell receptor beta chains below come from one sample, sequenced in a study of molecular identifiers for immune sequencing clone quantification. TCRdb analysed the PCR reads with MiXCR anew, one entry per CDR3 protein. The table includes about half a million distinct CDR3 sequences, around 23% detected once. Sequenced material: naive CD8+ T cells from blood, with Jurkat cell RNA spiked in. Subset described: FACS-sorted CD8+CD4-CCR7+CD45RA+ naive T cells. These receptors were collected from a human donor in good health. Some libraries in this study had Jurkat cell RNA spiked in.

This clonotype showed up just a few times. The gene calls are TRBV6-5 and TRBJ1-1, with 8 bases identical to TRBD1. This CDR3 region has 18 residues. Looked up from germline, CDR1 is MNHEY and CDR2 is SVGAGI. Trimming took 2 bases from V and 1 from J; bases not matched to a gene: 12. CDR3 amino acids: CASSYGSGGDLKNTEAFF. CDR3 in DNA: TGTGCCAGCAGTTACGGGTCAGGGGGCGACTTGAAGAACACTGAAGCTTTCTTT.

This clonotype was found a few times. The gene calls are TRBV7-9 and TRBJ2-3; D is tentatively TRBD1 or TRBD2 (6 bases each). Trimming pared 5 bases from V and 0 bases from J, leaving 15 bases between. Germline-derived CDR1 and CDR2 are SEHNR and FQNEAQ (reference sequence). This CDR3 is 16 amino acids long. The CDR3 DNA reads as TGTGCCAGCAGCGCCGGAGAAGGGGGGAGCACAGATACGCAGTATTTT. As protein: CASSAGEGGSTDTQYF.

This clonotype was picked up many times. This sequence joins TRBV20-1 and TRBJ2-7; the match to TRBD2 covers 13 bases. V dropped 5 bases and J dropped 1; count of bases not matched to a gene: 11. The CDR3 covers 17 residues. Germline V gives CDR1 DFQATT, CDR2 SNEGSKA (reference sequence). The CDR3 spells CSASPPGLAGRSYEQYF. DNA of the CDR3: TGCAGTGCTTCTCCCCCGGGACTAGCGGGGAGGTCCTACGAGCAGTACTTC.

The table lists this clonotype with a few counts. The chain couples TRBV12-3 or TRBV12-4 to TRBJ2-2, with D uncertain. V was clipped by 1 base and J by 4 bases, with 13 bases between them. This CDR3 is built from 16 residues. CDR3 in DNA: TGTGCCAGCAGTTTAGAAGTAGTCCCCACCACCGGGGAGCTGTTTTTT. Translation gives CASSLEVVPTTGELFF.

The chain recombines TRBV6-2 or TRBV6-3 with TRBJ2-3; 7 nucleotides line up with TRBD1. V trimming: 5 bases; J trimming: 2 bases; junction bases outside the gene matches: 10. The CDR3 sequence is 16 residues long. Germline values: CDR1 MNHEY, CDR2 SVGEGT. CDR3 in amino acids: CASSIQGQPITDTQYF. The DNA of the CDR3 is TGTGCCAGCAGTATTCAGGGACAGCCTATCACAGATACGCAGTATTTT.

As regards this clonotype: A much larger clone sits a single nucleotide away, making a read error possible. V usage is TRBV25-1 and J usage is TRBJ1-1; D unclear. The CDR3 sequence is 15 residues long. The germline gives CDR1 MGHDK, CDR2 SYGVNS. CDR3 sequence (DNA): TGTGCCAGCATAGGCGGAAGGGAACTGAACACTGAAGGTTTCTTT. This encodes CASIGGRELNTEGFF.

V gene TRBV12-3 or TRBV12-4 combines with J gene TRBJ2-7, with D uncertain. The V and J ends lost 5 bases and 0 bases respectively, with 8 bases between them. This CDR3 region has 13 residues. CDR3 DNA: TGTGCCAGCAGTCCGTACCTCTCCTACGAGCAGTACTTC. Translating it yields CASSPYLSYEQYF.

The CDR3 region has the DNA TGTGCCGGCACTAGGGGGGGGGGCACAGATACGCAGTATTTT. Translating gives CAGTRGGGTDTQYF. This chain joins TRBV6-5 and TRBJ2-3; weak D call: TRBD2 (7 bases). The CDR3 is 14 amino acids. Germline CDR1 MNHEY, CDR2 SVGAGI. V dropped 11 bases and J dropped 1 base, with 16 bases sitting between them.

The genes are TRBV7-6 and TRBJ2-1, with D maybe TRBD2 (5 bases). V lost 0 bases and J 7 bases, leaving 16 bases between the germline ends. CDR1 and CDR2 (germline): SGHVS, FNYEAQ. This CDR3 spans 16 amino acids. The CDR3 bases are TGTGCCAGCAGCTTAGCGCGGGCTCGAACGGGGAATGAGCAGTTCTTC. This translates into CASSLARARTGNEQFF.

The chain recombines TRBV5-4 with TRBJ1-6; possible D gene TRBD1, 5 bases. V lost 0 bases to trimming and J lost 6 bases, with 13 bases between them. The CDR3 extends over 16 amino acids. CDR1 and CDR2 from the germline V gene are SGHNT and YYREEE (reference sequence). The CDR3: CASSLGQGNINSPLHF. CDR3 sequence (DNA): TGTGCCAGCAGCTTGGGGCAGGGTAATATTAATTCACCCCTCCACTTT.

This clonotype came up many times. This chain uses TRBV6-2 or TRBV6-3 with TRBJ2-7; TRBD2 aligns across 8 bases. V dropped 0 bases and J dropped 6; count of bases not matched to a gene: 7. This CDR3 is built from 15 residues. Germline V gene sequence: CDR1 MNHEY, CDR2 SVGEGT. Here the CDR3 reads CASSYSGSSGPEQYF. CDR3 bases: TGTGCCAGCAGTTACTCGGGATCTAGCGGGCCCGAGCAGTACTTC.

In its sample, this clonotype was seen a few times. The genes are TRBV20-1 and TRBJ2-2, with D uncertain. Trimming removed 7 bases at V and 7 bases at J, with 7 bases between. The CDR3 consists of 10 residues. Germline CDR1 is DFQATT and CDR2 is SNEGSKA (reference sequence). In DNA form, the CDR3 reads TGCAGTGTAAGAGGCGGGGAGCTGTTTTTT. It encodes CSVRGGELFF.

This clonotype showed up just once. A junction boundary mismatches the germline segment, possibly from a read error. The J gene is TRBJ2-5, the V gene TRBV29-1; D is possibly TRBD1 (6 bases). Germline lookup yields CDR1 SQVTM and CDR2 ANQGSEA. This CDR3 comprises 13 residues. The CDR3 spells CSVDGRGGETRYF. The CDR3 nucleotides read TGCAGCGTTGATGGCAGGGGCGGAGAGACCCGGTACTTC.

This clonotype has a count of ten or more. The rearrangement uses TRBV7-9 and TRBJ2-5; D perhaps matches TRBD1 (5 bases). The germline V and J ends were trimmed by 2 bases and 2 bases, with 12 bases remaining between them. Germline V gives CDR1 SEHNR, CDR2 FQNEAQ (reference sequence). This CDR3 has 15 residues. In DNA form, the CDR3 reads TGTGCCAGCAGCTTAAATACAGGTTCACAAGAGACCCAGTACTTC. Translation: CASSLNTGSQETQYF.

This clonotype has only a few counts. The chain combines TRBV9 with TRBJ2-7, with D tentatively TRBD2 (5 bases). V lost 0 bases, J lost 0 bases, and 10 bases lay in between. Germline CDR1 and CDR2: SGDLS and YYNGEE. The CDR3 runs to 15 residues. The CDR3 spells CASSVAADDSYEQYF. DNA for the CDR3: TGTGCCAGCAGCGTAGCAGCGGACGACTCCTACGAGCAGTACTTC.

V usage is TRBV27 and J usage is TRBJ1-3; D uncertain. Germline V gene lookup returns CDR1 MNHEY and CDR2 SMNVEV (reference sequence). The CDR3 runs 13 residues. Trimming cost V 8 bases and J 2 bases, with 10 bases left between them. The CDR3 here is CASAPGAGNTIYF. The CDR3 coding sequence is TGTGCCAGCGCCCCGGGCGCTGGAAACACCATATATTTT.

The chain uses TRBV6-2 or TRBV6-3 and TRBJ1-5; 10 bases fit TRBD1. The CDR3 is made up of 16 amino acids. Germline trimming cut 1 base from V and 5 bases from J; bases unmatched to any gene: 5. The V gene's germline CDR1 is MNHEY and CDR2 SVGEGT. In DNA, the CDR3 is TGTGCCAGCAGTTACTGGGACAGGGGTCGTTATCAGCCCCAGCATTTT. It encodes CASSYWDRGRYQPQHF.

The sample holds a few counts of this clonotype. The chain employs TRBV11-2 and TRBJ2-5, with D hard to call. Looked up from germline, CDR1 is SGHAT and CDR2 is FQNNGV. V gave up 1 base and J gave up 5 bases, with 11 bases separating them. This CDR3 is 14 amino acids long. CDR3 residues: CASSLAVGLETQYF. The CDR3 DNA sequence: TGTGCCAGCAGCTTAGCTGTAGGCTTGGAGACCCAGTACTTC.

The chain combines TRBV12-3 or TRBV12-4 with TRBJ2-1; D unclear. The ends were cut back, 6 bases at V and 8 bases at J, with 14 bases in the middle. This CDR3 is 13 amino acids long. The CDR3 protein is CASSSSLLDEQFF. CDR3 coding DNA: TGTGCCAGCAGCAGTAGCTTGTTGGATGAGCAGTTCTTC.

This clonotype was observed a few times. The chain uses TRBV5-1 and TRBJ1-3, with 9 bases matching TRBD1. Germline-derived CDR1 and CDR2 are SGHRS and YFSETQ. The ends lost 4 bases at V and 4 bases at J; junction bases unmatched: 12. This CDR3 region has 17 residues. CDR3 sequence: CASSLGQGLTTGNTIYF. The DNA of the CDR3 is TGCGCCAGCAGCCTGGGACAGGGACTTACTACAGGAAACACCATATATTTT.

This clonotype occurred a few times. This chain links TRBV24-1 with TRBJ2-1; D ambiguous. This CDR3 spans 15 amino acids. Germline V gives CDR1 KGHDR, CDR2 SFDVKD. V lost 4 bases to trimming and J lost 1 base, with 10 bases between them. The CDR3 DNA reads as TGTGCCACCAGTGAAGGGCAGGTGTCCTACAATGAGCAGTTCTTC. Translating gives CATSEGQVSYNEQFF.

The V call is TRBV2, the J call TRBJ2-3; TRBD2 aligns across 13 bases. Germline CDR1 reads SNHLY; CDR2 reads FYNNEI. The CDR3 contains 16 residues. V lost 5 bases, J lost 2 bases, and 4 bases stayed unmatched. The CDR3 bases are TGTGCCAGCAGTTGGACTAGCGGGGGAATCACAGATACGCAGTATTTT. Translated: CASSWTSGGITDTQYF.

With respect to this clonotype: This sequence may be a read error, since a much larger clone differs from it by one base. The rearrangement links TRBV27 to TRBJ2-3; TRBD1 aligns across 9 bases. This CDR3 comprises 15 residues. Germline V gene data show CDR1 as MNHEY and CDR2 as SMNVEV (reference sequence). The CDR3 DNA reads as TGTGCCAGCAGACCGGGGACAGGGAGGACAGCTACGCAGTATTTT. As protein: CASRPGTGRTATQYF.

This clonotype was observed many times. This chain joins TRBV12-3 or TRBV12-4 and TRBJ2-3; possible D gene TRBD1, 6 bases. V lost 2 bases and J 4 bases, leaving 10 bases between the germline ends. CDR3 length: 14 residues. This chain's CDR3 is CASSLSQGPDTQYF. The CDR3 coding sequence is TGTGCCAGCAGTTTATCTCAGGGGCCAGATACGCAGTATTTT.

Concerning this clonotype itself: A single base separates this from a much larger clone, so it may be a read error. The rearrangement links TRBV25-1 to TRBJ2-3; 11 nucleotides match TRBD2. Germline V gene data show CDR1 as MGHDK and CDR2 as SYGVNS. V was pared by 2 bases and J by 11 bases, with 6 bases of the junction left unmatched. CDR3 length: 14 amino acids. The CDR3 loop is CASSEILAGDWQYF. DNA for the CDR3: TGTGCCAGCAGTGAAATACTAGCGGGAGACTGGCAGTATTTT.